Shown below are 27 T cell receptor beta chains from a single sample sequenced in a study of T cells after yellow fever vaccination. TCRdb reprocessed the 5' RACE reads with MiXCR, giving one entry per CDR3 protein. The sample holds hundreds of thousands of distinct CDR3 sequences, around an eighth seen once. The sequencing used PBMCs, collected on the day of the yellow fever booster vaccination. Receptors were obtained from a man aged 25 to 40 who received the YFV17D yellow fever vaccine.

This chain joins TRBV27 and TRBJ2-3; D is ambiguous. Trimming removed 3 bases at V and 8 bases at J, with 9 bases between. The CDR3 spans 12 residues. CDR1 MNHEY and CDR2 SMNVEV come from the germline V gene (reference sequence). This CDR3 is CASSFTGGTQYF. The CDR3, as DNA: TGTGCCAGCAGTTTCACTGGTGGTACGCAGTATTTT.

The chain combines TRBV7-3 with TRBJ2-3, with 9 bases matching TRBD2. CDR1 and CDR2 (germline): SGHTA, FQGTGA. CDR3 size: 15 residues. V was pared by 5 bases and J by 6 bases, with 9 bases of the junction left unmatched. CDR3 DNA: TGTGCCAGCAGCCGCACTAGCGGGCCGGTTGATACGCAGTATTTT. Amino acids: CASSRTSGPVDTQYF.

The rearrangement links TRBV6-2 or TRBV6-3 to TRBJ2-7; 7 nucleotides align to TRBD2. With V trimmed by 5 bases and J by 5 bases, 15 bases remained unmatched. CDR3 length: 16 residues. Per the germline V gene, CDR1 is MNHEY and CDR2 is SVGEGT. The CDR3 is CASSRVMGLSGHEQYF. The CDR3 DNA follows: TGTGCCAGCAGTCGAGTTATGGGACTATCGGGGCACGAGCAGTACTTC.

CDR3 sequence (DNA): TGTGCCAGCAGTTACTCCCCACGACTGTCCTACGAGCAGTACTTC. It yields the protein CASSYSPRLSYEQYF. The J gene is TRBJ2-7, the V gene TRBV6-5; D remains unclear. V was cut by 0 bases and J by 1 base, with 10 bases left in between. The germline V gene has CDR1 MNHEY and CDR2 SVGAGI. This CDR3 has 15 amino acids.

This clonotype has a handful of counts. The chain recombines TRBV24-1 with TRBJ2-7, with a weak D call TRBD2 (5 bases). The CDR3 consists of 13 residues. Germline lookup yields CDR1 KGHDR and CDR2 SFDVKD. With 2 bases removed from V and 7 bases from J, the gap between germline ends came to 11 bases. The CDR3 reads CATSDSGRGEQYF. The CDR3, as DNA: TGTGCCACCAGTGATTCTGGCAGAGGGGAGCAGTACTTC.

This clonotype was found a few times. Mismatch with germline at one junction end may stem from a read error. The chain is built from TRBV11-2 and TRBJ2-5; 8 bases align to TRBD2. Per germline, CDR1 SGHAT and CDR2 FQNNGV. This CDR3 region has 15 residues. CDR3 sequence: CAGSTTGTREETQYF. CDR3 coding DNA: TGTGCCGGCAGCACTACCGGGACTAGAGAAGAGACCCAGTACTTC.

The table lists this clonotype with a few counts. The chain combines TRBV6-2 or TRBV6-3 with TRBJ2-2; possible D gene TRBD1, 6 bases. CDR1 is MNHEY, CDR2 SVGEGT, per germline. This CDR3 spans 14 amino acids. The ends were cut back, 4 bases at V and 7 bases at J, with 13 bases in the middle. CDR3 loop: CASSSDKGVGELFF. The CDR3 DNA sequence: TGTGCCAGCAGTTCGGATAAGGGGGTCGGGGAGCTGTTTTTT.

This sequence joins TRBV7-2 and TRBJ1-1; D remains unclear. V lost 2 bases and J lost 3, with 13 bases in between. The CDR3 has 15 residues. Germline V gene sequence: CDR1 SGHTA, CDR2 FQGNSA. The CDR3 here is CASSLLGPRDTEAFF. The DNA of the CDR3 is TGTGCCAGCAGCTTACTCGGACCGCGGGACACTGAAGCTTTCTTT.

This clonotype was counted at least ten times. The V and J genes are TRBV11-1 and TRBJ2-1; D is unresolved. Germline CDR1 SGHAT, CDR2 FQDESV (reference sequence). Trimming took off 3 bases at V and 3 bases at J, with 12 bases between the two ends. This CDR3 is 15 amino acids long. CDR3 sequence reads: CASSFDSLYYNEQFF. The CDR3 DNA sequence: TGTGCCAGCAGCTTCGACTCGCTATACTACAATGAGCAGTTCTTC.

This clonotype was counted a few times. V usage is TRBV5-1 and J usage is TRBJ2-5; 9 nucleotides align to TRBD1. CDR1 and CDR2 from the germline V gene are SGHRS and YFSETQ. The V gene end was trimmed by 4 bases and the J gene end by 4 bases; junction bases not matched to a gene: 5. The CDR3 extends over 14 amino acids. The CDR3 bases are TGCGCCAGCAGCACAGGACAGGGGCGAGAGACCCAGTACTTC. Translating gives CASSTGQGRETQYF.

This clonotype was found a few times. The chain couples TRBV9 to TRBJ2-7, with D possibly TRBD2 on 7 matching bases. CDR3 length: 18 amino acids. Germline CDR1 is SGDLS and CDR2 is YYNGEE. V was trimmed by 2 bases and J by 1 base, leaving 22 bases between them. The CDR3: CASSVGPPGGQGSYEQYF. The CDR3 nucleotides are TGTGCCAGCAGCGTTGGGCCTCCCGGGGGGCAGGGGTCCTACGAGCAGTACTTC. Filled out from reference TRBV9 and TRBJ2-7, the complete variable domain reads DSGVTQTPKHLITATGQRVTLRCSPRSGDLSVYWYQQSLDQGLQFLIQYYNGEERAKGNILERFSAQQFPDLHSELNLSSLELGDSALYFCASSVGPPGGQGSYEQYFGPGTRLTVT.

The chain employs TRBV7-2 and TRBJ2-1, with D tentatively TRBD2 (6 bases). The length of the CDR3 is 16 residues. Germline CDR1 SGHTA, CDR2 FQGNSA. Trimming took off 1 base at V and 5 bases at J, with 15 bases between the two ends. CDR3 sequence (DNA): TGTGCCAGCAGCTTAGGGCGGGACCTCGGGCACAATGAGCAGTTCTTC. It translates to CASSLGRDLGHNEQFF.

V gene TRBV10-2 combines with J gene TRBJ2-2; TRBD2 agrees at 8 bases. The CDR3 consists of 15 residues. The V gene's germline CDR1 is WSHSY and CDR2 SAAADI. V lost 6 bases to trimming and J lost 6 bases; unmatched junction nucleotides: 9. The CDR3: CASSPWGREAGELFF. The DNA for the CDR3 is TGCGCCAGCAGCCCATGGGGGCGGGAGGCCGGGGAGCTGTTTTTT.

The chain couples TRBV4-2 to TRBJ2-1, with 16 bases fitting TRBD2. V shed 3 bases, J shed 0 bases, and the junction held 2 bases outside the gene matches. Per the germline V gene, CDR1 is LGHNA and CDR2 is YNFKEQ. The length of the CDR3 is 18 residues. CDR3 amino acids: CASSQGLAGGYSYNEQFF. The DNA of the CDR3 is TGTGCCAGCAGCCAGGGACTAGCGGGGGGGTACTCCTACAATGAGCAGTTCTTC.

The CDR3: CASSSWDGNQETQYF. For the CDR3, the DNA is TGTGCCAGCAGCTCATGGGACGGGAACCAAGAGACCCAGTACTTC. V usage is TRBV7-2 and J usage is TRBJ2-5; D is possibly TRBD1 or TRBD2 (5 bases each). V lost 4 bases and J lost 0, with 12 bases in between. Germline CDR1 SGHTA, CDR2 FQGNSA. The CDR3 length is 15 residues.

This chain connects TRBV20-1 to TRBJ2-2, with a possible D match to TRBD2 (7 bases). V lost 5 bases to trimming and J lost 7 bases, with 20 bases between them. Germline CDR1 and CDR2: DFQATT and SNEGSKA (reference sequence). The CDR3 runs 15 residues. The CDR3 sequence is CSAPTRGGAGGELFF. The CDR3, as DNA: TGCAGTGCTCCCACGAGGGGGGGGGCAGGCGGGGAGCTGTTTTTT.

This chain uses TRBV7-2 with TRBJ1-1; D unclear. Between the trimmed V and J ends, which lost 3 bases and 5 bases, there was a span of 13 bases. The germline V gene has CDR1 SGHTA and CDR2 FQGNSA. This CDR3 is built from 14 residues. Here the CDR3 DNA reads TGTGCCAGCAGCTTGCGGGCCCCGAGGACTGAAGCTTTCTTT. Translated: CASSLRAPRTEAFF.

This clonotype was recorded at least ten times. The V and J genes are TRBV12-3 or TRBV12-4 and TRBJ2-2; possibly TRBD1 or TRBD2 for D (5 bases each). CDR3 length: 14 residues. V shed 3 bases and J shed 7 bases, with 12 bases lying between them. CDR3 coding DNA: TGTGCCAGCAGTTTGAGTGGGGGAAGCGGGGAGCTGTTTTTT. This codes for CASSLSGGSGELFF.

The chain uses TRBV7-9 and TRBJ1-5; no clear D. Germline values: CDR1 SEHNR, CDR2 FQNEAQ (reference sequence). V shed 4 bases and J shed 2 bases, with 15 bases lying between them. The CDR3 length is 16 residues. CDR3 DNA: TGTGCCAGCAGCTCGACGGTGGGTGTGGGCAATCAGCCCCAGCATTTT. This encodes CASSSTVGVGNQPQHF.

This clonotype has just a few counts. This chain uses TRBV12-3 or TRBV12-4 with TRBJ2-6; D ambiguous. The CDR3 covers 12 residues. Trimming removed 6 bases at V and 6 bases at J, with 6 bases between. For the CDR3, the DNA is TGTGCCAGCAGCCGAAAGGCCAACGTCCTGACTTTC. Protein: CASSRKANVLTF.

This clonotype was counted at least ten times. The gene calls are TRBV7-3 and TRBJ2-3; D is ambiguous. The CDR3 runs to 14 residues. CDR1 is SGHTA, CDR2 FQGTGA, per germline. V lost 3 bases to trimming and J lost 1 base, with 8 bases between them. The CDR3 DNA is TGTGCCAGCAGCTTCGGGTACGGCACAGATACGCAGTATTTT. As protein: CASSFGYGTDTQYF.

The rearrangement joins TRBV11-2 to TRBJ1-2; no definite D call. The CDR3 runs 13 residues. The V gene lost 3 bases and the J gene lost 8 bases, with 13 bases spanning the gap. Germline-derived CDR1 and CDR2 are SGHAT and FQNNGV. In DNA, the CDR3 is TGTGCCAGCAGCTTTTCTACCTCGGGAGGCTACACCTTC. Protein product: CASSFSTSGGYTF.

To note about this clonotype: One end of the junction fails to match germline, which may point to a read error. The chain recombines TRBV28 with TRBJ1-2; 7 bases map to TRBD1. The CDR3 spans 13 residues. The germline gives CDR1 MDHEN, CDR2 SYDVKM. The DNA for the CDR3 is TGTGCCAGCCAGGGGGGAGCTAACTATGGCTTCACCTTC. It translates to CASQGGANYGFTF.

This clonotype showed up just a few times. The chain couples TRBV29-1 to TRBJ2-1; D not resolved. Germline loops: CDR1 SQVTM, CDR2 ANQGSEA. Trimming removed 4 bases at V and 2 bases at J, with 9 bases between. This CDR3 region has 13 residues. The CDR3 here is CSVVLPTYNEQFF. For the CDR3, the DNA is TGCAGCGTTGTGCTGCCCACCTACAATGAGCAGTTCTTC.

This clonotype appeared many times. The genes are TRBV7-7 and TRBJ2-1, with TRBD2 matching 9 bases. The CDR3 consists of 13 residues. Unmatched junction bases numbered 1, after V lost 4 bases and J lost 6 bases. Per the germline V gene, CDR1 is SSHAT and CDR2 is FNYEAQ (reference sequence). The CDR3 loop reads CASSSGLANEQFF. CDR3 coding DNA: TGTGCCAGCAGCTCGGGACTAGCCAATGAGCAGTTCTTC.

The V call is TRBV18, the J call TRBJ2-7; perhaps TRBD1 as D (6 bases). CDR1 is KGHSH and CDR2 is LQKENI in the germline V gene. This CDR3 contains 14 residues. The germline V and J ends were trimmed by 6 bases and 6 bases, with 18 bases remaining between them. CDR3 sequence: CASSSAGDVGEQYF. The CDR3 DNA follows: TGTGCCAGCTCGTCCGCAGGGGATGTCGGCGAGCAGTACTTC.

The V and J genes are TRBV28 and TRBJ2-1; TRBD2 aligns across 11 bases. V gave up 5 bases and J gave up 5 bases; unmatched junction bases: 5. This CDR3 spans 15 amino acids. Per germline, CDR1 MDHEN and CDR2 SYDVKM. The CDR3, as DNA: TGTGCCAGCAGTACCGCTAGCGGGAGGAACAATGAGCAGTTCTTC. This codes for CASSTASGRNNEQFF.